These 4 T cell receptor beta chains came from one sample sequenced in a study of metastatic and nonmetastatic thyroid tumors. TCRdb reprocessed the PCR reads via MiXCR. The data show fewer than 15,000 clones, about 30% seen once. Thyroid surgery had not been preceded by any treatment in any patient. Sequencing used tumor tissue. These receptors were taken from a female donor with papillary thyroid cancer or a benign thyroid nodule (not recorded which). Some clones in this sample may be carry-over from other donors' samples.

This chain uses TRBV4-1 with TRBJ2-7; D is perhaps TRBD1 (6 bases). The CDR3 sequence is 18 residues long. Germline-derived CDR1 and CDR2 are MGHRA and YSYEKL. V lost 4 bases to trimming and J lost 0 bases, with 22 bases between them. The CDR3 nucleotides read TGCGCCAGCAGCCCCGGGACAACCAGACTTGCCAGCTCCTACGAGCAGTACTTC. Protein product: CASSPGTTRLASSYEQYF.

This clone was seen at least ten times. This chain uses TRBV6-4 with TRBJ1-5; D remains ambiguous. The germline CDR1 and CDR2 sequences are MRHNA and SNTAGT. V lost 3 bases and J lost 4, with 10 bases in between. This CDR3 has 14 amino acids. The CDR3 here is CASSEYMGNQPQHF. The CDR3 coding sequence is TGTGCCAGCAGTGAATATATGGGGAATCAGCCCCAGCATTTT.

The genes are TRBV6-1 and TRBJ2-2; 9 bases fit TRBD1. Trimming took 3 bases from V and 4 from J; bases not matched to a gene: 6. Looked up from germline, CDR1 is MNHNS and CDR2 is SASEGT. The CDR3 runs to 16 residues. CDR3 DNA: TGTGCCAGCAGTGACCTACAGGGGGCGCGCACCGGGGAGCTGTTTTTT. Its translation is CASSDLQGARTGELFF.

The chain combines TRBV5-1 with TRBJ1-2; 10 nucleotides align to TRBD1. The junction had 6 bases not matched to a gene; V was cut back by 3 bases and J by 7 bases. Germline V CDR1 and CDR2: SGHRS, YFSETQ. CDR3 length: 14 amino acids. The CDR3 protein is CASSSGQGMSGYTF. Here the CDR3 DNA reads TGCGCCAGCAGCTCGGGACAGGGGATGTCTGGCTACACCTTC.